This T cell receptor (beta chain) was documented in a study of shared clonotypes between healthy human individuals. Study overall: CD4 naive cells filled three plates per donor, CD4 memory three, CD8 naive two and CD8 memory one. General observations from the study: With four donors compared, around 5.4% of naive CD4 clonotypes were shared.

The deep-level immunoSEQ assay was used. The method was immunoSEQ multiplex PCR; TCRdb's version includes in-frame clones alone and lacks a portion of them. The sample lists about 1.1 million clones; 70% to 80% were seen once. Between the trimmed V and J ends, which lost 4 bases and 4 bases, there was a span of 3 bases. This CDR3 contains 11 residues. CDR1 is LGHNT, CDR2 FRNRAP, per germline. Only Caucasian adults living in Nashville, Tennessee served as donors. In the case of this clone: The antigen is undetermined.

The sequence came from a man younger than 30 in good health. Some clones in this sample may be carry-over from other donors' samples. The sequencing input was memory CD4+ T cells from PBMCs. Subset here: CD45RA-negative fraction. This sequence joins TRBV12-5 and TRBJ2-3; D call uncertain. CDR3 region: CASGYADTQYF. CDR3 nucleotide sequence: TGTGCTAGTGGTTATGCAGATACGCAGTATTTT.